These 10 T cell receptor beta chains originate from one sample sequenced in a study of cytomegalovirus exposure and HLA in healthy donors. In the PCR, 60 Vbeta and 13 Jbeta primers were used. Clones were read by immunoSEQ multiplex PCR, and TCRdb kept only the in-frame ones, dropping some. In the table there are 140,000 to 150,000 clones, roughly three quarters of which are singletons. Sequencing was carried out using PBMCs. The receptors come from a female donor in good health and CMV-seronegative.

This clone was recorded once. The rearrangement uses TRBV10-1 and TRBJ2-7; no firm D call. The CDR3 totals 13 residues. Trimming took 0 bases from V and 6 from J, leaving 9 bases between them. Germline V gene sequence: CDR1 WNHNN, CDR2 SYGVQD (reference sequence). CDR3 protein: CASSESSRGEQYF. In DNA form, the CDR3 reads TGCGCCAGCAGTGAGTCGAGCCGAGGCGAGCAGTACTTC.

The gene calls are TRBV2 and TRBJ1-1; TRBD1 might be the D (6 bases). The CDR3 consists of 14 residues. The germline gives CDR1 SNHLY, CDR2 FYNNEI. V lost 1 base, J lost 3 bases, and 9 bases lay in between. The CDR3 DNA reads as TGTGCCAGCAGTGAAGGGGGGGGCTACACTGAAGCTTTCTTT. Amino acid sequence: CASSEGGGYTEAFF.

This clone was seen only a few times. The V and J genes are TRBV6-5 and TRBJ1-1, with a possible D match to TRBD1 (5 bases). The V gene's germline CDR1 is MNHEY and CDR2 SVGAGI. Trimming took 1 base from V and 2 from J, leaving 8 bases between them. The CDR3 runs 14 residues. CDR3 residues: CASSYYDSNTEAFF. For the CDR3, the DNA is TGTGCCAGCAGTTACTATGACAGTAACACTGAAGCTTTCTTT.

This chain links TRBV6-1 with TRBJ1-1, with 10 nucleotides matching TRBD1. CDR3 length: 13 residues. Germline CDR1 is MNHNS and CDR2 is SASEGT. V shed 10 bases, J shed 5 bases, and the junction held 7 bases outside the gene matches. Written as DNA, the CDR3 is TGTGCCACAAGGACAGGGGGAGGGACTGAAGCTTTCTTT. Encoded protein: CATRTGGGTEAFF.

This clone was observed once. This chain links TRBV19 with TRBJ1-6, with D perhaps matching TRBD1 (5 bases). The germline V and J ends were trimmed by 6 bases and 8 bases, with 17 bases remaining between them. CDR1 is LNHDA, CDR2 SQIVND, per germline (reference sequence). This CDR3 is 15 amino acids long. Here the CDR3 DNA reads TGTGCCAGTAGGGGTAGGGGCGTTAAGGATTCACCCCTCCACTTT. Residues: CASRGRGVKDSPLHF. The full variable domain, completed using reference TRBV19 and TRBJ1-6, is DGGITQSPKYLFRKEGQNVTLSCEQNLNHDAMYWYRQDPGQGLRLIYYSQIVNDFQKGDIAEGYSVSREKKESFPLTVTSAQKNPTAFYLCASRGRGVKDSPLHFGNGTRLTVT.

The chain recombines TRBV4-1 with TRBJ1-1, with D unclear. Germline V CDR1 and CDR2: MGHRA, YSYEKL. The CDR3 is 16 amino acids. With 4 bases removed from V and 2 bases from J, the gap between germline ends came to 17 bases. The CDR3 sequence is CASSLRHATGNTEAFF. The CDR3 bases are TGCGCCAGCAGCCTAAGACACGCGACGGGAAACACTGAAGCTTTCTTT.

The sample holds a few counts of this clone. The CDR3 here is CASSLLAGGAGYTF. The CDR3 bases are TGTGCCAGCAGTTTATTGGCAGGGGGCGCTGGCTACACCTTC. The chain joins TRBV28 to TRBJ1-2; 8 bases match TRBD1. The CDR3 covers 14 residues. Germline values: CDR1 MDHEN, CDR2 SYDVKM. With 1 base clipped from V and 7 bases from J, the junction kept 5 bases outside the gene matches.

The chain is built from TRBV7-6 and TRBJ1-3, with D perhaps TRBD1 (5 bases). The ends were cut back, 1 base at V and 2 bases at J, with 15 bases in the middle. The CDR3 runs to 17 residues. In germline, CDR1 is SGHVS, CDR2 FNYEAQ. The CDR3 loop reads CASSLGTWSTTGNTIYF. The CDR3 bases are TGTGCCAGCAGCTTAGGGACATGGTCCACGACTGGAAACACCATATATTTT.

This clone turned up a few times. The rearrangement joins TRBV6-1 to TRBJ1-1; D is unresolved. V lost 5 bases and J lost 1, with 14 bases in between. The length of the CDR3 is 15 residues. The germline CDR1 and CDR2 sequences are MNHNS and SASEGT. The CDR3 protein is CASSPALIRNTEAFF. The CDR3 region has the DNA TGTGCCAGCAGTCCCGCCCTGATTAGGAACACTGAAGCTTTCTTT.

V and J are TRBV28 and TRBJ2-2, with D possibly being TRBD2 (5 bases). The CDR3 totals 14 residues. Trimming shortened V by 2 bases and J by 6 bases, and 10 bases separated the two germline ends. Germline V gene lookup returns CDR1 MDHEN and CDR2 SYDVKM. In DNA, the CDR3 is TGTGCCAGCAGTTTAAGCGGTTCCTCCGGGGAGCTGTTTTTT. Translating gives CASSLSGSSGELFF.